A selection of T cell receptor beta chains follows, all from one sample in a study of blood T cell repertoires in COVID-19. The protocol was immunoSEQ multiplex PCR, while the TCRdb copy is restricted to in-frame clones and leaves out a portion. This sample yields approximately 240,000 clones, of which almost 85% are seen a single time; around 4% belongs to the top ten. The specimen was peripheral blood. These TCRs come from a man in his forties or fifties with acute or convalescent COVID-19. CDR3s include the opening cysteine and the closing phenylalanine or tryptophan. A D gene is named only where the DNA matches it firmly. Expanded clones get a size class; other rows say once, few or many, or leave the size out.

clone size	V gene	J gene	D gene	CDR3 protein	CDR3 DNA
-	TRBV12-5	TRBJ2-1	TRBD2	CASGLAGTSGRNEQFF	TGTGCTAGTGGTTTGGCCGGGACTAGCGGGAGGAATGAGCAGTTCTTC
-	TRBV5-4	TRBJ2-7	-	CASSLRAGSYEQYF	TGTGCCAGCAGCTTACGTGCAGGGTCCTACGAGCAGTACTTC
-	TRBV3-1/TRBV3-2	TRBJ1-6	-	CASSQDVSTVFTNSPLHF	TGTGCCAGCAGCCAAGATGTATCGACAGTCTTTACAAATTCACCCCTCCACTTT
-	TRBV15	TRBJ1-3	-	CATSSSVYREGNTIYF	TGTGCCACCAGCAGCAGCGTCTACAGGGAGGGAAACACCATATATTTT
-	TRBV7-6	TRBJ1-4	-	CASSLVQGPNEKLFF	TGTGCCAGCAGCTTAGTACAGGGCCCTAATGAAAAACTGTTTTTT
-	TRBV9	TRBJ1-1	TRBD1	CASSLTGGEMNTEAFF	TGTGCCAGCAGTCTGACAGGGGGCGAAATGAACACTGAAGCTTTCTTT
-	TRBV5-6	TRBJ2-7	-	CASRSPGLGQGYEQYF	TGTGCCAGCAGATCACCCGGGCTGGGACAAGGCTACGAGCAGTACTTC
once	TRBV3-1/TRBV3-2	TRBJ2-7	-	CASSQEMEVRSYEQYF	TGTGCCAGCAGCCAAGAAATGGAGGTTAGGTCCTACGAGCAGTACTTC
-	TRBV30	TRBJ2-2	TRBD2	CAWLGGGANTGELFF	TGTGCCTGGCTCGGCGGGGGGGCAAACACCGGGGAGCTGTTTTTT
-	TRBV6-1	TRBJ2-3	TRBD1	CASSEALTGGDTQYF	TGTGCCAGCAGTGAAGCCCTGACAGGGGGGGATACGCAGTATTTT
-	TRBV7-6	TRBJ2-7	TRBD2	CASSPGTSGDYEQYF	TGTGCCAGCAGCCCAGGGACTAGCGGGGACTACGAGCAGTACTTC
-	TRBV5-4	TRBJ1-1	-	CASSLDRAMNTEAFF	TGTGCCAGCAGCTTGGACAGGGCTATGAACACTGAAGCTTTCTTT
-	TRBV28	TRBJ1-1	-	CASSLNHGGAFF	TGTGCCAGCAGTTTAAATCACGGAGGTGCTTTCTTT
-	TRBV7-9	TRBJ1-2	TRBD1	CASSLDRGAGYTF	TGTGCCAGCAGCTTAGACAGGGGGGCTGGCTACACCTTC
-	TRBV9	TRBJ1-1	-	CASSARSKPTEAFF	TGTGCCAGCAGCGCCCGGAGTAAACCCACTGAAGCTTTCTTT
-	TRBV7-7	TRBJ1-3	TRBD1	CASSLAPPGTAIGNTIYF	TGTGCTAGCAGCTTAGCGCCCCCGGGGACAGCGATCGGAAACACCATATATTTT
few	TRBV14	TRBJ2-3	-	CASSPYRVATDTQYF	TGTGCCAGCAGCCCTTACAGGGTGGCAACAGATACGCAGTATTTT
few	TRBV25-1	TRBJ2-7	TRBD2	CASSDYDAGTSGSDEQYF	TGTGCCAGCAGTGACTATGACGCCGGGACTAGCGGGAGCGACGAGCAGTACTTC
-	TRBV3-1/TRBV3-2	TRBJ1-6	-	CASSQDLSYNSPLHF	TGTGCCAGCAGCCAAGATTTGAGTTATAATTCACCCCTCCACTTT
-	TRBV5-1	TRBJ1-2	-	CASSPKVYIRDTHTYGYTF	TGCGCCAGCAGCCCGAAAGTATACATTCGGGACACCCACACCTATGGCTACACCTTC
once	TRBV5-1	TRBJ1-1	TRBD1	CASSFTGVKNTEAFF	TGCGCCAGCAGCTTTACAGGGGTTAAGAACACTGAAGCTTTCTTT
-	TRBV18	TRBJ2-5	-	CASSPVSGETQYF	TGTGCCAGCTCACCAGTATCCGGAGAGACCCAGTACTTC
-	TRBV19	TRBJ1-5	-	CASEYRPSSGYSNQPQHF	TGTGCCAGTGAGTACCGTCCATCGTCGGGTTATAGCAATCAGCCCCAGCATTTT
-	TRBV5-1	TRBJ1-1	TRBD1	CASSRAGGSATEAFF	TGCGCCAGCAGCCGGGCAGGGGGCTCCGCCACTGAAGCTTTCTTT
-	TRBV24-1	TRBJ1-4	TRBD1	CATSRDSQDEKLFF	TGTGCCACCAGTCGGGACAGCCAAGATGAAAAACTGTTTTTT
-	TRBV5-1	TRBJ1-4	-	CASSLNRPRGEKLFF	TGCGCCAGCAGCTTGAACAGGCCGCGGGGAGAAAAACTGTTTTTT
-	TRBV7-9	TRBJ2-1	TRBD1	CASSYRGLVISNEQFF	TGTGCCAGCAGCTACAGGGGGCTAGTAATTTCCAATGAGCAGTTCTTC
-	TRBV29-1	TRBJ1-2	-	CSVEGATGYTF	TGCAGCGTTGAGGGGGCCACCGGCTACACCTTC
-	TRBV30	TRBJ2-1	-	CAWSPNYNEQFF	TGTGCCTGGAGTCCTAATTACAATGAGCAGTTCTTC
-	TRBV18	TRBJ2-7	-	CASSPYSGGLEAYEQYF	TGTGCCAGCTCACCATATTCCGGGGGTCTAGAAGCCTACGAGCAGTACTTC
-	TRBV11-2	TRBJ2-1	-	CASSRQYNEQFF	TGTGCCAGCAGCAGACAGTACAATGAGCAGTTCTTC
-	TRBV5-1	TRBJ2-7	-	CASRVWPGEAYEQYF	TGCGCCAGCAGAGTTTGGCCCGGGGAGGCCTACGAGCAGTACTTC
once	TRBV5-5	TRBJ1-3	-	CASSVITGNTIYF	TGTGCCAGCAGCGTCATCACTGGAAACACCATATATTTT
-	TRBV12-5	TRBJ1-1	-	CASGLGATEAFF	TGTGCTAGTGGTTTAGGGGCCACTGAAGCTTTCTTT
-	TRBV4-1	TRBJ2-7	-	CASEGSGSYEQYF	TGCGCCAGCGAGGGTAGCGGATCGTACGAGCAGTACTTC
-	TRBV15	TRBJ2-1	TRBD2	CATSRELAGRYEQFF	TGTGCCACCAGCAGAGAACTAGCGGGACGGTATGAGCAGTTCTTC